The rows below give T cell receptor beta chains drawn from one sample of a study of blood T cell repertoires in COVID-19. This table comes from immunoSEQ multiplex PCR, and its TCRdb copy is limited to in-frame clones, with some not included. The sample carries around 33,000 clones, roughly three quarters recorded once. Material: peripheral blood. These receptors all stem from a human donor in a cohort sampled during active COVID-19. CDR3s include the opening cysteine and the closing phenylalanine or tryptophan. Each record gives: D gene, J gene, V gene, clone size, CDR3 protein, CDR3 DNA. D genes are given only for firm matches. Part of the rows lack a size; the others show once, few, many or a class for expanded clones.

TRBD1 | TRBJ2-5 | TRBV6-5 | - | CASSWTGGETQYF | TGTGCCAGCAGTTGGACAGGGGGGGAGACCCAGTACTTC
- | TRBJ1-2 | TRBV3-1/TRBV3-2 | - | CASSRSGFLYGYTF | TGTGCCAGCAGCCGATCAGGATTCCTCTATGGCTACACCTTC
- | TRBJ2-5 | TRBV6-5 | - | CASGRGYETQYF | TGTGCCAGCGGCAGGGGCTATGAGACCCAGTACTTC
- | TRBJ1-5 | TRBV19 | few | CASSTDTANQPQHF | TGTGCCAGTAGTACGGACACCGCCAATCAGCCCCAGCATTTT
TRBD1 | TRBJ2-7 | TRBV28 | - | CASSSDYRDRSHEQYF | TGTGCCAGCAGTTCTGACTACCGGGACAGGTCCCACGAGCAGTACTTC
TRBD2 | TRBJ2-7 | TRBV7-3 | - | CASSLTGTRGSYEQYF | TGTGCCAGCAGCTTAACAGGGACTAGGGGCTCCTACGAGCAGTACTTC
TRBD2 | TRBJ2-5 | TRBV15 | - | CATSPPNHGTTLRTQYF | TGTGCCACCAGCCCACCCAACCACGGGACTACCCTACGGACCCAGTACTTC
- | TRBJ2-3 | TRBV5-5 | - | CASSFAIRGADTQYF | TGTGCCAGCAGCTTTGCTATCCGGGGAGCAGATACGCAGTATTTT
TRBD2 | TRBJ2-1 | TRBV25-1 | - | CASSLRTSGNTPLREQFF | TGTGCCAGCAGTTTACGGACTAGCGGGAACACCCCCCTTAGAGAGCAGTTCTTC
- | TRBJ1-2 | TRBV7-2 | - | CASRQWSANYGYTF | TGTGCCAGCAGGCAATGGTCAGCTAACTATGGCTACACCTTC
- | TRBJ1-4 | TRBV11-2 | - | CASSLVISESNEKLFF | TGTGCCAGCAGCTTAGTAATCAGCGAGAGTAATGAAAAACTGTTTTTT
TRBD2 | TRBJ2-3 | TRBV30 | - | CAWSRGTSGRATDTQYF | TGTGCCTGGAGTAGAGGGACTAGCGGGAGGGCGACAGATACGCAGTATTTT
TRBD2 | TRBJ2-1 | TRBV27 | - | CASSTTGSGIYNEQFF | TGTGCCAGCAGTACTACCGGGAGCGGGATCTACAATGAGCAGTTCTTC
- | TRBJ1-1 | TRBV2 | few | CASSEALFGGTEAFF | TGTGCCAGCAGTGAAGCGCTTTTTGGCGGGACTGAAGCTTTCTTT
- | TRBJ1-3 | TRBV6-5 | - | CASSRGDSGGNTIYF | TGTGCCAGCAGCCGGGGAGACTCTGGGGGAAACACCATATATTTT
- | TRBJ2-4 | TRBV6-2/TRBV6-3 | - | CASSTGRLISKNIQYF | TGTGCCAGCAGCACAGGGAGACTTATATCCAAAAACATTCAGTACTTC
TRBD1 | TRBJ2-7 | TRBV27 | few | CASGYRGPYEQYF | TGTGCCAGCGGGTACAGGGGCCCCTACGAGCAGTACTTC
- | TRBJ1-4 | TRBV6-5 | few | CASSRQTDLNEKLFF | TGTGCCAGCAGTCGGCAGACAGATCTTAACGAAAAACTGTTTTTT
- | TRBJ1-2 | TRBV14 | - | CASSQGQNYGYTF | TGTGCCAGCAGCCAAGGGCAGAACTATGGCTACACCTTC
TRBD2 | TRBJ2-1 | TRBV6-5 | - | CASSYKLAGAGEQFF | TGTGCCAGCAGTTATAAGCTAGCGGGAGCGGGTGAGCAGTTCTTC
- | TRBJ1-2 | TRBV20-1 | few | CSASVFLGVYTF | TGCAGTGCTAGTGTTTTTCTAGGGGTCTACACCTTC
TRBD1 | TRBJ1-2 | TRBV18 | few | CASSPGQGDYGYTF | TGTGCCAGCTCACCCGGACAGGGGGACTATGGCTACACCTTC
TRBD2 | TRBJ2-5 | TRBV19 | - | CASRRLAGDQETQYF | TGTGCCAGTAGAAGGCTAGCGGGAGACCAAGAGACCCAGTACTTC
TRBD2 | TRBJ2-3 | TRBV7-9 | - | CASSLEPGLAGDTQYF | TGTGCCAGCAGCTTAGAACCGGGACTAGCAGGAGATACGCAGTATTTT
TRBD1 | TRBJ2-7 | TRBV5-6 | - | CASSATGVGELAFYEQYF | TGTGCCAGCAGCGCGACAGGGGTAGGAGAGCTGGCTTTCTACGAGCAGTACTTC
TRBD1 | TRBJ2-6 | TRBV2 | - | CASSADRVGGSGANVLTF | TGTGCCAGCAGTGCCGACAGGGTAGGAGGCTCTGGGGCCAACGTCCTGACTTTC
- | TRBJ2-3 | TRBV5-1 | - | CASSLGLFTDTQYF | TGCGCCAGCAGCTTGGGACTTTTCACAGATACGCAGTATTTT
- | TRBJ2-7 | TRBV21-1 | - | CASSLRTSGDPYEQYF | TGTGCCAGCAGCTTACGGACTAGCGGGGATCCTTACGAGCAGTACTTC
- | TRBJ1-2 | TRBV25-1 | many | CASSEYGGKSGGYTF | TGTGCCAGCAGTGAATATGGGGGGAAAAGTGGTGGCTACACCTTC
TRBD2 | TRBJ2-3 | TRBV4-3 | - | CASSQLAGGVDTQYF | TGCGCCAGCAGCCAACTAGCGGGGGGGGTAGATACGCAGTATTTT
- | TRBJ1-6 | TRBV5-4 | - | CASSLGESNSPLHF | TGTGCCAGCAGCTTGGGAGAATCTAATTCACCCCTCCACTTT
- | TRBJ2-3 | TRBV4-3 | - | CASSQGLGETSTDTQYF | TGCGCCAGCAGCCAAGGGTTGGGCGAAACAAGCACAGATACGCAGTATTTT
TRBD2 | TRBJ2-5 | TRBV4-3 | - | CASSQAVGYGGETQYF | TGCGCCAGCAGCCAAGCGGTGGGCTACGGGGGGGAGACCCAGTACTTC
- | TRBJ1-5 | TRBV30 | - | CAWSRQGTQPQHF | TGTGCCTGGAGCCGGCAGGGGACTCAGCCCCAGCATTTT
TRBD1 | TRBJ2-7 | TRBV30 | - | CAWSPPGQGLEQYF | TGTGCCTGGAGTCCTCCGGGACAGGGGCTCGAGCAGTACTTC
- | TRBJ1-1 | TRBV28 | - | CASNQGWDTEAFF | TGTGCCAGCAACCAGGGGTGGGACACTGAAGCTTTCTTT
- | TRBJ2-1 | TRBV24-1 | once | CATSDLGGGGSYNEQFF | TGTGCCACCAGTGATTTGGGGGGCGGGGGTTCCTACAATGAGCAGTTCTTC
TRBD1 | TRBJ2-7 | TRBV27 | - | CASRPRTDRDYEQYF | TGTGCCAGCAGACCACGAACGGACAGGGACTACGAGCAGTACTTC
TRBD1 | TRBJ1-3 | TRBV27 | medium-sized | CASKPDRGHGNTIYF | TGTGCCAGCAAGCCCGACAGGGGCCATGGAAACACCATATATTTT
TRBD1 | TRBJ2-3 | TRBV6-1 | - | CASSDRDRGTDTQYF | TGTGCCAGCAGTGATAGGGACAGAGGCACAGATACGCAGTATTTT
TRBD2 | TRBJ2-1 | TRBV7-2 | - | CASSRSGRAGSYNEQFF | TGTGCCAGCAGCCGTAGCGGGAGGGCCGGGTCCTACAATGAGCAGTTCTTC
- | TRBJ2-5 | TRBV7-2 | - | CASSFSETQYF | TGTGCCAGCAGCTTCTCAGAGACCCAGTACTTC
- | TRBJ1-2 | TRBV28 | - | CASGPNYGYTF | TGTGCCAGCGGCCCGAACTATGGCTACACCTTC
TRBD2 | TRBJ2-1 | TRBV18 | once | CASSPGEGNEQFF | TGTGCCAGCTCACCCGGGGAGGGTAATGAGCAGTTCTTC
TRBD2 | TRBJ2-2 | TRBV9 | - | CASRRGTSRNTGELFF | TGTGCCAGCAGACGCGGGACTAGCAGGAACACCGGGGAGCTGTTTTTT
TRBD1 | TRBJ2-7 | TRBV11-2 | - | CASSLFGQGYEQYF | TGTGCCAGCAGCTTATTTGGACAGGGCTACGAGCAGTACTTC
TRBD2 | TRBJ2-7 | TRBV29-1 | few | CSVGTGGSSYEQYF | TGCAGCGTTGGAACGGGGGGGAGCTCCTACGAGCAGTACTTC
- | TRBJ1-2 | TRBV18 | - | CASSPGRTGGYGYTF | TGTGCCAGCTCACCCGGACGGACCGGGGGCTATGGCTACACCTTC
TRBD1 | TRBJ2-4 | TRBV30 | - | CAWSWDSPNIQYF | TGTGCCTGGAGTTGGGACAGCCCAAACATTCAGTACTTC
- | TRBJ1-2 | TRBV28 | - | CASSLGSSGARERGYTF | TGTGCCAGCAGTTTGGGGTCTTCCGGGGCGCGGGAGCGCGGCTACACCTTC
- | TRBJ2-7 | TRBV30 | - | CAWKQIGPVYEQYF | TGTGCCTGGAAGCAAATCGGTCCCGTTTACGAGCAGTACTTC
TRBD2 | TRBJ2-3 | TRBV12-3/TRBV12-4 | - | CASGRIAGRQYF | TGTGCCAGCGGACGCATAGCGGGGCGGCAGTATTTT
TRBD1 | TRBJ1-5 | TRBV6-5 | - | CASSTGDQPQHF | TGTGCCAGCTCCACAGGGGATCAGCCCCAGCATTTT